This T cell receptor (beta chain) is drawn from a study of blood T cell repertoires in COVID-19. On the study more broadly: Sample material is recorded as cDNA or gDNA derived from T cells, B-cell-depleted T cells, or PBMCs.

The repertoire was sequenced with immunoSEQ multiplex PCR; TCRdb's copy has only in-frame clones and lacks some. The sample shows some 170,000 clones, approximately 80% of them seen only once. This CDR3 spans 11 amino acids. CDR1 and CDR2 from the germline V gene are SQVTM and ANQGSEA. V lost 4 bases and J 6 bases, leaving 9 bases between the germline ends. Residents of about two dozen US areas, aged roughly 18 to 89 years, made up the participants. Specimen: PBMCs or T cells enriched from blood (not recorded which). This rearrangement joins TRBV29-1 to TRBJ1-2; tentative D call: TRBD1 (6 bases). This sequence originates from a woman aged 50 to 65 who had recovered from COVID-19. The DNA of the CDR3 is TGCAGCGTTGGGGGGCAGAATGGCTACACCTTC. This codes for CSVGGQNGYTF.